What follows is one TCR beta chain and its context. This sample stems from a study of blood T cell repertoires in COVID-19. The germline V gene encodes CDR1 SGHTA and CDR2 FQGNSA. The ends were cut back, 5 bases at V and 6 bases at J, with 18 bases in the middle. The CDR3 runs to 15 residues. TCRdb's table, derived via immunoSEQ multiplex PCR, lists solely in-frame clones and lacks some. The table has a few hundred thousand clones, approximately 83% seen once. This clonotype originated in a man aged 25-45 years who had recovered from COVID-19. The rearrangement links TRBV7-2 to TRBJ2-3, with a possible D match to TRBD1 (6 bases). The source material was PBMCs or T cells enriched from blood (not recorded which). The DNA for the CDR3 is TGTGCCAGCAGCCCAAGGGACATCAGCCCGGATACGCAGTATTTT. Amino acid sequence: CASSPRDISPDTQYF. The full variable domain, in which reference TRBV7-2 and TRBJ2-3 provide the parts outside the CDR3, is GAGVSQSPSNKVTEKGKDVELRCDPISGHTALYWYRQSLGQGLEFLIYFQGNSAPDKSGLPSDRFSAERTGGSVSTLTIQRTQQEDSAVYLCASSPRDISPDTQYFGPGTRLTVL.